This T cell receptor (beta chain) emerged from a study of T cell responses to AZD1222 COVID-19 vaccine. Study background: Second-dose schedules of about 4 or about 12 weeks were combined. Study-wide results and caveats: The donor cohort was predominantly white British with a female majority, and clonal diversity may have been underestimated. Regions 160-218 and 743-854 dominated among vaccine-associated CD4 TCRs spanning spike.

The method was immunoSEQ multiplex PCR; TCRdb's version includes in-frame clones alone and lacks a portion of them. The table has over 150,000 clones, 90% seen once. This clone showed up just a few times. Its antigen remains unidentified. Sequencing was performed on peripheral blood, taken on day 0 of AZD1222 vaccination. This clonotype was obtained from an adult in good health.

The DNA for the CDR3 is TGCGCCAGCAGGTCGGGACAGAATAGCAATCAGCCCCAGCATTTT. Residues: CASRSGQNSNQPQHF. The chain couples TRBV5-1 to TRBJ1-5; 7 bases are shared with TRBD1. J was trimmed by 0 bases and V by 5 bases; bases with no gene match: 5. The germline gives CDR1 SGHRS, CDR2 YFSETQ. The CDR3 length is 15 residues. Full variable domain (rest looked up from reference TRBV5-1 and TRBJ1-5): KAGVTQTPRYLIKTRGQQVTLSCSPISGHRSVSWYQQTPGQGLQFLFEYFSETQRNKGNFPGRFSGRQFSNSRSEMNVSTLELGDSALYLCASRSGQNSNQPQHFGDGTRLSIL.